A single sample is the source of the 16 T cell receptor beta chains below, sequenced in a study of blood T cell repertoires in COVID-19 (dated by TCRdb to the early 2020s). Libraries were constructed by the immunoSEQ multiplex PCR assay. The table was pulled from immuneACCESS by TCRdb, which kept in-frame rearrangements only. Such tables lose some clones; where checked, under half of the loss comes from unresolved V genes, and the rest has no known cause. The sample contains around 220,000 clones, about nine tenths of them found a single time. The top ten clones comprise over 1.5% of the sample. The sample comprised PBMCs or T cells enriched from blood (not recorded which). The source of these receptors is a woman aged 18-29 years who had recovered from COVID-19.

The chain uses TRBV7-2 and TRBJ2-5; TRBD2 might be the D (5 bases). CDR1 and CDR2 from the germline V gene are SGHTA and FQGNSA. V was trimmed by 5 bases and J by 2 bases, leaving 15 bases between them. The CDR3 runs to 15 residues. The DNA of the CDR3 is TGTGCCAGCAGCCATAGAACCGGGGTTCAAGAGACCCAGTACTTC. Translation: CASSHRTGVQETQYF.

For the CDR3, the DNA is TGTGCCAGCTCGCTCGGGGGGGCCTCTGGAAACACCATATATTTT. Translation: CASSLGGASGNTIYF. The chain employs TRBV18 and TRBJ1-3; D perhaps matches TRBD1 (6 bases). V was trimmed by 6 bases and J by 0 bases, leaving 12 bases between them. The length of the CDR3 is 15 residues. Germline assignment: CDR1 KGHSH and CDR2 LQKENI.

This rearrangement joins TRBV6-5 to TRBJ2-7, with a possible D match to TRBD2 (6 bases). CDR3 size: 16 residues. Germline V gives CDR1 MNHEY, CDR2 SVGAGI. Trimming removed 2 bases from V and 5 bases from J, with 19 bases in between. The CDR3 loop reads CASSYRTRGGFDEQYF. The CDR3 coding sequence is TGTGCCAGCAGTTACCGGACGCGGGGTGGATTCGACGAGCAGTACTTC.

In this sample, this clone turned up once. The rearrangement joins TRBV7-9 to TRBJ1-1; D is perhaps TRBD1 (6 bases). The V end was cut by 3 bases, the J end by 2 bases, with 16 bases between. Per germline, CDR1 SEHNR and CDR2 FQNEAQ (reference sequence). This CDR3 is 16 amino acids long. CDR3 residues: CASSLYRDNPNTEAFF. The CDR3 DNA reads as TGTGCCAGCAGCTTGTATCGGGACAACCCTAACACTGAAGCTTTCTTT.

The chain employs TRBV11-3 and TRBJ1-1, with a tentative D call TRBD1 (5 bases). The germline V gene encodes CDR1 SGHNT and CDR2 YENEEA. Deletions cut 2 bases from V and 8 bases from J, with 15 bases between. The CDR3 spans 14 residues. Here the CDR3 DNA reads TGTGCCAGCAGCTTACCCTTCAGGCGGGACGAAGCTTTCTTT. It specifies CASSLPFRRDEAFF. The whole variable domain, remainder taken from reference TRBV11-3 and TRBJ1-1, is EAGVVQSPRYKIIEKKQPVAFWCNPISGHNTLYWYLQNLGQGPELLIRYENEEAVDDSQLPKDRFSAERLKGVDSTLKIQPAELGDSAVYLCASSLPFRRDEAFFGQGTRLTVV.

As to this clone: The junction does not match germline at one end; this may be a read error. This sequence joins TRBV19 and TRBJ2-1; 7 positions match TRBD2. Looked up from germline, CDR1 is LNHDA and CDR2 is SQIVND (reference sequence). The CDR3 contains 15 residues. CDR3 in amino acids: CASSLDQSGGYEQFF. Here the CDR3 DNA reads TGTGCCAGTAGTCTAGACCAATCGGGGGGATATGAGCAGTTCTTC.

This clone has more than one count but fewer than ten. The CDR3 is CASRSSGVGELFF. The CDR3 DNA reads as TGTGCCAGCAGAAGTAGCGGGGTCGGGGAGCTGTTTTTT. This sequence joins TRBV7-2 and TRBJ2-2; the match to TRBD2 covers 8 bases. V was pared by 6 bases and J by 7 bases, with 4 bases of the junction left unmatched. Germline V gene data show CDR1 as SGHTA and CDR2 as FQGNSA. This CDR3 has 13 amino acids.

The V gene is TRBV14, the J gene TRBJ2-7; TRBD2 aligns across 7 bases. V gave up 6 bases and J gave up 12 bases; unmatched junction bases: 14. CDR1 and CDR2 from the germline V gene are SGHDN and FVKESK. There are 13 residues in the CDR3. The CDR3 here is CASSPTSASPPYF. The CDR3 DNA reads TGTGCCAGCAGTCCAACTAGCGCGAGCCCACCGTACTTC.

CDR3 DNA sequence: TGTGCCAGCAGCTTAGCCCCGGGCGGGCCCCTCTATGGCTACACCTTC. Amino acids: CASSLAPGGPLYGYTF. The rearrangement joins TRBV11-2 to TRBJ1-2; D is unresolved. CDR1 and CDR2 (germline): SGHAT, FQNNGV. This CDR3 contains 16 residues. Trimming shortened V by 1 base and J by 4 bases, and 16 bases separated the two germline ends.

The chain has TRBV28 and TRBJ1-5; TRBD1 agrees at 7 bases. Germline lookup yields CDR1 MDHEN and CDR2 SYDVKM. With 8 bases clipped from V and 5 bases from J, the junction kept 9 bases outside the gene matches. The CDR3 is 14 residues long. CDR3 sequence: CASYRTGVDQPQHF. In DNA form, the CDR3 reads TGTGCCAGCTACCGGACAGGAGTTGATCAGCCCCAGCATTTT.

The CDR3 bases are TGTGCCAGCAGCTCCAGGACAGGGGTGGATGGCTACACCTTC. It encodes CASSSRTGVDGYTF. The rearrangement uses TRBV11-3 and TRBJ1-2; 9 bases line up with TRBD1. J gave up 6 bases and V 4 bases, and 6 bases lay outside the gene matches. CDR1 and CDR2 from the germline V gene are SGHNT and YENEEA. This CDR3 is 14 amino acids long.

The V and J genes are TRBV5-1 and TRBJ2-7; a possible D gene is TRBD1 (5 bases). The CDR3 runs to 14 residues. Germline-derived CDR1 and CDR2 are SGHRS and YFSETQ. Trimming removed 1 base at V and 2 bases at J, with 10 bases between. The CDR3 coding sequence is TGCGCCAGCAGCTTGCTCGACAGAGCCTACGAGCAGTACTTC. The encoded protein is CASSLLDRAYEQYF.

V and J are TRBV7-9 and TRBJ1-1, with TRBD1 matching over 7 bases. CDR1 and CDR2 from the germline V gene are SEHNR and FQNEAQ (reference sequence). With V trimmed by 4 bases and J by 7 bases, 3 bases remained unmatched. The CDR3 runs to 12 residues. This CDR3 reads CASSSQGREAFF. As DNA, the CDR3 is TGTGCCAGCAGCTCACAGGGGCGTGAAGCTTTCTTT.

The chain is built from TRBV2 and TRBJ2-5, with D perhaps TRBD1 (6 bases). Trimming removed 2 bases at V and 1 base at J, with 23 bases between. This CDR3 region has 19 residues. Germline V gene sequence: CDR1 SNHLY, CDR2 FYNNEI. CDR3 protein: CASSEFFWQGSRSQETQYF. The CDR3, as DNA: TGTGCCAGCAGTGAATTTTTCTGGCAGGGGTCTAGGTCCCAAGAGACCCAGTACTTC.

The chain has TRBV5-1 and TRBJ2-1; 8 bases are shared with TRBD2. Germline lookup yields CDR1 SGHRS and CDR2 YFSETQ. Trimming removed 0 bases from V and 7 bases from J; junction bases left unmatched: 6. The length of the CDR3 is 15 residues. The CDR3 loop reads CASSLAGRGTNEQFF. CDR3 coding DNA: TGCGCCAGCAGCTTGGCCGGGAGGGGGACGAATGAGCAGTTCTTC. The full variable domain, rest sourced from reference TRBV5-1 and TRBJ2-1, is KAGVTQTPRYLIKTRGQQVTLSCSPISGHRSVSWYQQTPGQGLQFLFEYFSETQRNKGNFPGRFSGRQFSNSRSEMNVSTLELGDSALYLCASSLAGRGTNEQFFGPGTRLTVL.

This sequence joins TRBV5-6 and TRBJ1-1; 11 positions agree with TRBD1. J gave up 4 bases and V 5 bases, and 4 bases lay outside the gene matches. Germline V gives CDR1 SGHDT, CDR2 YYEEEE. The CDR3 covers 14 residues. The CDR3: CASRRGQGGTEAFF. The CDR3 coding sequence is TGTGCCAGCAGGCGGGGACAGGGGGGCACTGAAGCTTTCTTT.